One and the same sample provided the 29 T cell receptor beta chains below, sequenced in a study of CD4 T cells in relation to SARS-CoV-2 and coronaviruses. TCRdb's copy holds only in-frame clones and misses some; the assay was immunoSEQ multiplex PCR. The sample yields about 56,000 clones, roughly nine tenths seen once. Input material: naive CD4+ T cells from PBMCs. As to subset: naive CD4+ T cells isolated by negative enrichment. Receptor source: an adult with COVID-19.

The chain carries TRBV5-4 and TRBJ2-4; a weak D match, TRBD1 (6 bases). Between the trimmed V and J ends, which lost 0 bases and 7 bases, there was a span of 20 bases. The CDR3 length is 17 residues. Germline lookup yields CDR1 SGHNT and CDR2 YYREEE (reference sequence). CDR3 sequence reads: CASSLAQTGGPKNIQYF. In DNA form, the CDR3 reads TGTGCCAGCAGCTTGGCTCAGACAGGCGGCCCAAAGAACATTCAGTACTTC.

This rearrangement joins TRBV6-2 or TRBV6-3 to TRBJ1-1; D might be TRBD1 (5 bases). The CDR3 extends over 14 amino acids. Trimming shortened V by 0 bases and J by 3 bases, and 8 bases separated the two germline ends. The V gene's germline CDR1 is MNHEY and CDR2 SVGEGT. CDR3 in DNA: TGTGCCAGCAGTTACTCAGGGACCCACACTGAAGCTTTCTTT. Translated: CASSYSGTHTEAFF.

This chain joins TRBV7-2 and TRBJ2-3, with TRBD2 matching 9 bases. There are 16 residues in the CDR3. CDR1 and CDR2 from the germline V gene are SGHTA and FQGNSA. The J segment lost 3 bases and the V segment lost 0 bases, leaving 4 bases of the junction unmatched. The CDR3 sequence: CASSLASGRRTDTQYF. CDR3 nucleotides: TGTGCCAGCAGCTTAGCGAGCGGGAGGAGGACAGATACGCAGTATTTT.

The CDR3 reads CASRALAGGTYNEQFF. CDR3 nucleotides: TGTGCCAGCAGGGCCCTAGCGGGGGGCACCTACAATGAGCAGTTCTTC. This sequence joins TRBV2 and TRBJ2-1; TRBD2 agrees at 11 bases. CDR3 length: 16 residues. With 6 bases clipped from V and 2 bases from J, the junction kept 6 bases outside the gene matches. CDR1 is SNHLY and CDR2 is FYNNEI in the germline V gene.

This rearrangement joins TRBV19 to TRBJ2-7, with 9 bases fitting TRBD2. The CDR3 spans 16 residues. Germline trimming cut 6 bases from V and 5 bases from J; bases unmatched to any gene: 14. Per the germline V gene, CDR1 is LNHDA and CDR2 is SQIVND (reference sequence). CDR3 DNA: TGTGCCAGTAGCGGGACAGCTGGGACTAGCCGGAACGAGCAGTACTTC. It is translated as CASSGTAGTSRNEQYF.

The rearrangement uses TRBV28 and TRBJ2-7, with TRBD2 identical over 14 bases. This CDR3 is built from 14 residues. V lost 9 bases to trimming and J lost 12 bases; unmatched junction nucleotides: 13. CDR1 and CDR2 from the germline V gene are MDHEN and SYDVKM. CDR3 sequence: CASSSGTSGSERYF. The CDR3 DNA is TGTGCCAGTTCCTCCGGGACTAGCGGGAGTGAGAGGTACTTC.

The J gene is TRBJ2-7, the V gene TRBV6-1; D is undetermined. V lost 2 bases and J lost 3, with 11 bases in between. Germline V gene lookup returns CDR1 MNHNS and CDR2 SASEGT. This CDR3 has 14 amino acids. The CDR3 nucleotides read TGTGCCAGCAGTGAATCCCACGAGGTCTACGAGCAGTACTTC. This translates into CASSESHEVYEQYF.

This chain connects TRBV7-3 to TRBJ2-3; 7 bases line up with TRBD2. The CDR3 is made up of 15 amino acids. Trimming at V came to 0 bases and at J to 5 bases, leaving 5 bases not matched to a gene. Germline CDR1 and CDR2: SGHTA and FQGTGA. The CDR3 protein is CASSLTAGAGDTQYF. The CDR3 DNA reads TGTGCCAGCAGCTTAACGGCGGGAGCGGGAGATACGCAGTATTTT. Together with reference TRBV7-3 and TRBJ2-3, the CDR3 gives the full variable domain: GAGVSQTPSNKVTEKGKYVELRCDPISGHTALYWYRQSLGQGPEFLIYFQGTGAADDSGLPNDRFFAVRPEGSVSTLKIQRTERGDSAVYLCASSLTAGAGDTQYFGPGTRLTVL.

The chain links TRBV28 to TRBJ2-7, with D maybe TRBD1 (5 bases). This CDR3 comprises 15 residues. Germline V gene sequence: CDR1 MDHEN, CDR2 SYDVKM. The V end was cut by 3 bases, the J end by 2 bases, with 14 bases between. As DNA, the CDR3 is TGTGCCAGCAGTTTCTGGTCAGGGCCCACCTACGAGCAGTACTTC. Amino acids: CASSFWSGPTYEQYF.

This clone was seen only once. The V and J genes are TRBV3-1 (or the pseudogene TRBV3-2) and TRBJ2-6, with D unresolved. This CDR3 has 14 amino acids. The V gene lost 0 bases and the J gene lost 4 bases, with 4 bases spanning the gap. In germline, CDR1 is LGHDT, CDR2 YNNKEL (reference sequence). CDR3 sequence: CASSQDRGANVLTF. CDR3 DNA: TGTGCCAGCAGCCAAGACCGGGGGGCCAACGTCCTGACTTTC.

The chain joins TRBV19 to TRBJ2-5, with D hard to call. Trimming pared 5 bases from V and 2 bases from J, leaving 3 bases between. The CDR3 runs to 11 residues. Looked up from germline, CDR1 is LNHDA and CDR2 is SQIVND (reference sequence). The CDR3 spells CASSAQETQYF. The CDR3 region has the DNA TGTGCCAGTAGTGCGCAAGAGACCCAGTACTTC.

This chain connects TRBV5-1 to TRBJ1-3; tentative D call: TRBD1 (5 bases). This CDR3 has 16 amino acids. The V gene's germline CDR1 is SGHRS and CDR2 YFSETQ. The V end was cut by 3 bases, the J end by 0 bases, with 13 bases between. CDR3 sequence reads: CASSSEGPISGNTIYF. CDR3 nucleotides: TGCGCCAGCAGCTCGGAGGGACCCATCTCTGGAAACACCATATATTTT.

This clone was picked up one time. J is TRBJ2-7 and V is TRBV12-3 or TRBV12-4; D gene ambiguous. The CDR3 extends over 11 amino acids. CDR3 loop: CGLASNYEQYF. The CDR3 DNA reads as TGTGGCTTAGCCAGCAACTACGAGCAGTACTTC.

The chain carries TRBV29-1 and TRBJ1-5; unclear D gene. The CDR3 sequence is 11 residues long. The V end lost 4 bases, the J end lost 2 bases, and 3 bases lay between the germline ends. In germline, CDR1 is SQVTM, CDR2 ANQGSEA. The CDR3 protein is CSVGGNQPQHF. The CDR3 nucleotides are TGCAGCGTTGGTGGCAATCAGCCCCAGCATTTT.

The chain uses TRBV6-2 or TRBV6-3 and TRBJ2-7; 11 bases map to TRBD2. The CDR3 covers 19 residues. V lost 5 bases and J lost 3; bases outside the gene matches: 18. Germline V gene sequence: CDR1 MNHEY, CDR2 SVGEGT. CDR3 loop: CASSTRDKGTSGLHYEQYF. The CDR3 nucleotides read TGTGCCAGCAGTACCCGAGATAAAGGGACTAGCGGACTTCACTACGAGCAGTACTTC.

V usage is TRBV7-2 and J usage is TRBJ2-5; 7 bases are a match to TRBD2. Germline loops: CDR1 SGHTA, CDR2 FQGNSA. The V gene end was trimmed by 5 bases and the J gene end by 5 bases; junction bases not matched to a gene: 8. This CDR3 spans 14 amino acids. DNA for the CDR3: TGTGCCAGCAGCCCTAATGCGGGAGCGGAGACCCAGTACTTC. This translates into CASSPNAGAETQYF.

The chain couples TRBV9 to TRBJ2-2; D is undetermined. The V gene's germline CDR1 is SGDLS and CDR2 YYNGEE. Deletions cut 3 bases from V and 1 base from J, with 4 bases between. This CDR3 comprises 13 residues. CDR3 residues: CASSGWNTGELFF. CDR3 coding DNA: TGTGCCAGCAGCGGGTGGAACACCGGGGAGCTGTTTTTT. Based on the CDR3 plus reference TRBV9 and TRBJ2-2, the full variable domain is DSGVTQTPKHLITATGQRVTLRCSPRSGDLSVYWYQQSLDQGLQFLIQYYNGEERAKGNILERFSAQQFPDLHSELNLSSLELGDSALYFCASSGWNTGELFFGEGSRLTVL.

The chain is built from TRBV4-1 and TRBJ2-7; perhaps TRBD1 as D (6 bases). V lost 3 bases and J lost 2, with 17 bases in between. CDR3 length: 16 residues. Germline CDR1 MGHRA, CDR2 YSYEKL. DNA for the CDR3: TGCGCCAGCAGCCATCTTGGACAGCTCTCAGCCTACGAGCAGTACTTC. Translating it yields CASSHLGQLSAYEQYF.

This clone was seen a single time. The chain links TRBV28 to TRBJ1-4, with 7 bases lining up with TRBD1. Losses at the gene ends were 6 bases for V and 4 bases for J; bases not matched to a gene: 8. Looked up from germline, CDR1 is MDHEN and CDR2 is SYDVKM. The CDR3 extends over 15 amino acids. The DNA of the CDR3 is TGTGCCAGCAGCCTAACGGACAGGTTTAATGAAAAACTGTTTTTT. Translated: CASSLTDRFNEKLFF.

The V gene is TRBV5-5, the J gene TRBJ2-5, with D uncertain. V lost 0 bases and J 2 bases, leaving 8 bases between the germline ends. This CDR3 comprises 14 residues. Per germline, CDR1 SGHKS and CDR2 YYEKEE (reference sequence). The CDR3 nucleotides are TGTGCCAGCAGCTTGGCCGAGACACAAGAGACCCAGTACTTC. It codes for CASSLAETQETQYF. The variable domain in full, completed from reference TRBV5-5 and TRBJ2-5, reads DAGVTQSPTHLIKTRGQQVTLRCSPISGHKSVSWYQQVLGQGPQFIFQYYEKEERGRGNFPDRFSARQFPNYSSELNVNALLLGDSALYLCASSLAETQETQYFGPGTRLLVL.

The chain carries TRBV30 and TRBJ2-5; TRBD2 matches at 11 bases. The CDR3 contains 15 residues. J lost 5 bases, V lost 2 bases, and 7 bases had no gene match. CDR1 and CDR2 (germline): GTSNPN, SVGIG (reference sequence). CDR3 region: CAWSQNSGRGETQYF. DNA of the CDR3: TGTGCCTGGAGTCAAAATAGCGGGAGGGGGGAGACCCAGTACTTC.

The chain links TRBV6-2 or TRBV6-3 to TRBJ1-2; D is perhaps TRBD1 (6 bases). Trimming took 5 bases from V and 4 from J, leaving 8 bases between them. Germline CDR1 is MNHEY and CDR2 is SVGEGT. CDR3 length equals 12 residues. Here the CDR3 DNA reads TGTGCCAGCAGTCCACAGGGCTATGGCTACACCTTC. Protein: CASSPQGYGYTF.

The V and J genes are TRBV2 and TRBJ2-3; TRBD1 or TRBD2 may be the D gene (7 bases each). V shed 10 bases and J shed 2 bases, with 19 bases lying between them. The CDR3 totals 15 residues. Germline V CDR1 and CDR2: SNHLY, FYNNEI. In nucleotides, the CDR3 is TGTGCCACCACCCAGGGGGGGGTCCCCACAGATACGCAGTATTTT. Its protein product is CATTQGGVPTDTQYF. The whole variable domain, filled in from reference TRBV2 and TRBJ2-3, reads EPEVTQTPSHQVTQMGQEVILRCVPISNHLYFYWYRQILGQKVEFLVSFYNNEISEKSEIFDDQFSVERPDGSNFTLKIRSTKLEDSAMYFCATTQGGVPTDTQYFGPGTRLTVL.

The chain employs TRBV19 and TRBJ1-1, with D possibly TRBD1 on 5 matching bases. V lost 4 bases, J lost 7 bases, and 13 bases lay in between. The CDR3 consists of 13 residues. Germline values: CDR1 LNHDA, CDR2 SQIVND (reference sequence). The CDR3 is CASSKGTEDEAFF. The CDR3, as DNA: TGTGCCAGTAGTAAGGGGACCGAGGATGAAGCTTTCTTT.

This clone was observed a single time. The chain carries TRBV28 and TRBJ2-3; 12 nucleotides match TRBD2. Germline V CDR1 and CDR2: MDHEN, SYDVKM. The CDR3 extends over 17 amino acids. With V trimmed by 4 bases and J by 8 bases, 13 bases remained unmatched. The CDR3 sequence is CASSSRTSGTYRGTQYF. CDR3 sequence (DNA): TGTGCCAGCAGTTCCCGGACTAGCGGGACGTACCGGGGTACGCAGTATTTT.

This chain connects TRBV5-1 to TRBJ2-2, with D possibly matching TRBD2 (5 bases). The germline V gene has CDR1 SGHRS and CDR2 YFSETQ. CDR3 length equals 16 residues. Deletions cut 0 bases from V and 2 bases from J, with 11 bases between. DNA for the CDR3: TGCGCCAGCAGCTTGGGCACCGGAGGTAACACCGGGGAGCTGTTTTTT. This sequence encodes CASSLGTGGNTGELFF.

The V and J genes are TRBV7-9 and TRBJ2-2, with D unclear. This CDR3 is 17 amino acids long. Trimming cost V 3 bases and J 4 bases, with 18 bases left between them. The germline CDR1 and CDR2 sequences are SEHNR and FQNEAQ (reference sequence). The DNA of the CDR3 is TGTGCCAGCAGCTTTCTTTCAACCGCACAGATCACCGGGGAGCTGTTTTTT. It specifies CASSFLSTAQITGELFF. Drawing the rest from reference TRBV7-9 and TRBJ2-2, the complete variable domain is DTGVSQNPRHKITKRGQNVTFRCDPISEHNRLYWYRQTLGQGPEFLTYFQNEAQLEKSRLLSDRFSAERPKGSFSTLEIQRTEQGDSAMYLCASSFLSTAQITGELFFGEGSRLTVL.

The rearrangement uses TRBV9 and TRBJ2-4; maybe TRBD2 (6 bases). Germline CDR1 SGDLS, CDR2 YYNGEE. Deletions cut 0 bases from V and 0 bases from J, with 28 bases between. The CDR3 length is 22 residues. CDR3 DNA: TGTGCCAGCAGCGTAGGAAAGAAAGGTGGCGGGAAACCTGCCCTAGCCAAAAACATTCAGTACTTC. Translated, it gives CASSVGKKGGGKPALAKNIQYF. Full variable domain (rest looked up from reference TRBV9 and TRBJ2-4): DSGVTQTPKHLITATGQRVTLRCSPRSGDLSVYWYQQSLDQGLQFLIQYYNGEERAKGNILERFSAQQFPDLHSELNLSSLELGDSALYFCASSVGKKGGGKPALAKNIQYFGAGTRLSVL.

CDR3 sequence (DNA): TGTGCCAGCAGCTTAGGGAGAGTTGAGACCCAGTACTTC. This translates into CASSLGRVETQYF. The chain has TRBV7-2 and TRBJ2-5; no firm D call. The CDR3 length is 13 residues. Germline CDR1 reads SGHTA; CDR2 reads FQGNSA. V was cut by 1 base and J by 5 bases, with 8 bases left in between. The full variable domain, completed using reference TRBV7-2 and TRBJ2-5, is GAGVSQSPSNKVTEKGKDVELRCDPISGHTALYWYRQSLGQGLEFLIYFQGNSAPDKSGLPSDRFSAERTGGSVSTLTIQRTQQEDSAVYLCASSLGRVETQYFGPGTRLLVL.